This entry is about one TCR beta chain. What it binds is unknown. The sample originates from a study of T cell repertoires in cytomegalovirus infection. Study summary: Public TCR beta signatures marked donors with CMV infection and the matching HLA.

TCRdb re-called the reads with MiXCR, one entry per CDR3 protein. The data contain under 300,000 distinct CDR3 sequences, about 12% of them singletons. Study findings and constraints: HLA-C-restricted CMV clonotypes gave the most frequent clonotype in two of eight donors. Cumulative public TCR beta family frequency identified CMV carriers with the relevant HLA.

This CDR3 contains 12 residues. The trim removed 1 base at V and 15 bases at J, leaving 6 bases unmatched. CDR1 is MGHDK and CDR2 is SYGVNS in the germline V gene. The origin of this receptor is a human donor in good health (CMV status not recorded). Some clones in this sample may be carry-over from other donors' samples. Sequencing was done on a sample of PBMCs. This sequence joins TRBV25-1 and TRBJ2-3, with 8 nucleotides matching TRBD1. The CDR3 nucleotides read TGTGCCAGCAGTGAATCCAGGGGGCCGGAATATTTT. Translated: CASSESRGPEYF.